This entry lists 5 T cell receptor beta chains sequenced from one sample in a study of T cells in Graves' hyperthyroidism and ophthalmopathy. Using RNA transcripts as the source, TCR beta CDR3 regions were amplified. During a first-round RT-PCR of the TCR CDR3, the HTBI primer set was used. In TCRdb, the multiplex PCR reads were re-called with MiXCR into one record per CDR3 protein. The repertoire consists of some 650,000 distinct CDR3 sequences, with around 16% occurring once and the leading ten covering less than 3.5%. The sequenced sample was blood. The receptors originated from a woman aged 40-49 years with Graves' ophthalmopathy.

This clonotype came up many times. The CDR3 protein is CASSSSGRLNTQYF. In DNA form, the CDR3 reads TGTGCCAGCAGTAGCAGCGGGAGGTTGAATACGCAGTATTTT. The rearrangement joins TRBV28 to TRBJ2-3, with 9 positions matching TRBD2. The J segment lost 7 bases and the V segment lost 5 bases, leaving 7 bases of the junction unmatched. CDR3 length: 14 residues. Germline CDR1 is MDHEN and CDR2 is SYDVKM.

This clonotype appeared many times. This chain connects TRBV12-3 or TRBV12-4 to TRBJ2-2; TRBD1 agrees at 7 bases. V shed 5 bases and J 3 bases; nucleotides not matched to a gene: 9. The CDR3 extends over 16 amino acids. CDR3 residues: CASSPLTGQDTGELFF. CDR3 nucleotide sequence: TGTGCCAGCAGTCCCCTGACAGGGCAGGACACCGGGGAGCTGTTTTTT.

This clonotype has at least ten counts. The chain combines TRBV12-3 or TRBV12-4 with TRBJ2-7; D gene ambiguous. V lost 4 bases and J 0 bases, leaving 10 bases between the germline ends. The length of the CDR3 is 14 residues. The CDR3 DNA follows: TGTGCCAGCAGTTCGAGGTCAGACTCCTACGAGCAGTACTTC. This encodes CASSSRSDSYEQYF.

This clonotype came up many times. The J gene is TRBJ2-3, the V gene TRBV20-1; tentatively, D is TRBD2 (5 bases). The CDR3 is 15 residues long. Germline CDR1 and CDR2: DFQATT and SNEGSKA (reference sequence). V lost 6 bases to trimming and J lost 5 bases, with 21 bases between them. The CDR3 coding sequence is TGCAGTGCCGAGATCGCGGGTAAGGGCGGAGATACGCAGTATTTT. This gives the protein CSAEIAGKGGDTQYF.

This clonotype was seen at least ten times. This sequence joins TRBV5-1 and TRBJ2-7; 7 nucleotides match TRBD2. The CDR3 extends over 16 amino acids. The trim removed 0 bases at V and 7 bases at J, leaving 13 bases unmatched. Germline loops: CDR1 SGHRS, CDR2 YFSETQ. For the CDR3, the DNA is TGCGCCAGCAGCTTGGCTGCTAGCGGCTTCGGGGGTGAGCAGTACTTC. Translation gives CASSLAASGFGGEQYF. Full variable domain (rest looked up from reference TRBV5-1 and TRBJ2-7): KAGVTQTPRYLIKTRGQQVTLSCSPISGHRSVSWYQQTPGQGLQFLFEYFSETQRNKGNFPGRFSGRQFSNSRSEMNVSTLELGDSALYLCASSLAASGFGGEQYFGPGTRLTVT.